Below are 25 T cell receptor beta chains sequenced from a single sample in a study of cytomegalovirus exposure and HLA in healthy donors. 13 Jbeta primers and 60 Vbeta primers were used for the PCR. Profiling relied on immunoSEQ multiplex PCR, and the TCRdb table lists in-frame clones only, not all of them. Of roughly 200,000 clones in the sample, approximately 80% were seen once. The specimen sequenced was PBMCs. These receptors originate from a woman aged 50 to 60 in good health and CMV-seronegative.

The chain uses TRBV29-1 and TRBJ1-1; 7 bases align to TRBD1. CDR1 and CDR2 from the germline V gene are SQVTM and ANQGSEA. The CDR3 covers 15 residues. Trimming cost V 7 bases and J 5 bases; bases outside gene matches: 16. CDR3 sequence: CSAAVLSTGETEAFF. The CDR3 DNA reads TGCAGCGCTGCCGTCCTCAGCACAGGGGAAACTGAAGCTTTCTTT. The variable domain in full, completed from reference TRBV29-1 and TRBJ1-1, reads SAVISQKPSRDICQRGTSLTIQCQVDSQVTMMFWYRQQPGQSLTLIATANQGSEATYESGFVIDKFPISRPNLTFSTLTVSNMSPEDSSIYLCSAAVLSTGETEAFFGQGTRLTVV.

This clone was counted a few times. The chain couples TRBV28 to TRBJ2-2; D remains ambiguous. CDR1 and CDR2 (germline): MDHEN, SYDVKM. The germline V and J ends were trimmed by 5 bases and 3 bases, with 10 bases remaining between them. This CDR3 comprises 14 residues. In DNA form, the CDR3 reads TGTGCCAGCAGTCTTCCGGGTTACACCGGGGAGCTGTTTTTT. Its protein is CASSLPGYTGELFF.

This chain uses TRBV18 with TRBJ1-5; TRBD1 might be the D (6 bases). V was shortened by 2 bases and J by 7 bases, with 15 bases between the two germline ends. The V gene's germline CDR1 is KGHSH and CDR2 LQKENI. CDR3 length: 15 amino acids. The CDR3 DNA reads as TGTGCCAGCTCACCATACGGGGGGCACGACCAGCCCCAGCATTTT. Its protein is CASSPYGGHDQPQHF.

The chain employs TRBV7-2 and TRBJ1-1, with 7 bases aligning to TRBD1. J gave up 4 bases and V 1 base, and 0 bases lay outside the gene matches. Per the germline V gene, CDR1 is SGHTA and CDR2 is FQGNSA. The CDR3 extends over 13 amino acids. This CDR3 reads CASSLEGATEAFF. CDR3 DNA sequence: TGTGCCAGCAGCTTAGAGGGGGCCACTGAAGCTTTCTTT.

The chain is built from TRBV4-1 and TRBJ2-2; 8 positions agree with TRBD1. J lost 6 bases, V lost 2 bases, and 11 bases had no gene match. The CDR3 is 17 residues long. Germline assignment: CDR1 MGHRA and CDR2 YSYEKL. The CDR3 DNA sequence: TGCGCCAGCAGCCAAAGCCCGTCCAGGGGGCGGGCCGGGGAGCTGTTTTTT. It translates to CASSQSPSRGRAGELFF.

The chain uses TRBV18 and TRBJ1-3; the D gene is possibly TRBD1 (6 bases). The CDR3 has 14 residues. The germline V gene has CDR1 KGHSH and CDR2 LQKENI. V lost 4 bases, J lost 3 bases, and 10 bases lay in between. CDR3 nucleotides: TGTGCCAGCTCACATGGGGGCGTTGGAAACACCATATATTTT. Translation: CASSHGGVGNTIYF. Variable domain in full (rest from reference TRBV18 and TRBJ1-3): NAGVMQNPRHLVRRRGQEARLRCSPMKGHSHVYWYRQLPEEGLKFMVYLQKENIIDESGMPKERFSAEFPKEGPSILRIQQVVRGDSAAYFCASSHGGVGNTIYFGEGSWLTVV.

The rearrangement uses TRBV7-2 and TRBJ2-3; TRBD2 matches 9 bases. V trimming: 6 bases; J trimming: 7 bases; junction bases outside the gene matches: 14. CDR3 size: 16 residues. The germline V gene has CDR1 SGHTA and CDR2 FQGNSA. CDR3 sequence (DNA): TGTGCCAGCAGTCATACCAGCGGGGGGCTTACGAATACGCAGTATTTT. Its translation is CASSHTSGGLTNTQYF.

The CDR3 DNA sequence: TGTGCCAGCAGTTTAAAGTCAGGCCAACCCAATGAGCAGTTCTTC. Its protein product is CASSLKSGQPNEQFF. This chain uses TRBV27 with TRBJ2-1; D remains unclear. Germline V gives CDR1 MNHEY, CDR2 SMNVEV (reference sequence). Deletions cut 2 bases from V and 6 bases from J, with 14 bases between. The CDR3 is 15 residues long.

This sequence joins TRBV20-1 and TRBJ1-1; D remains ambiguous. V gave up 7 bases and J gave up 6 bases, with 6 bases separating them. The CDR3 is 9 amino acids. Germline assignment: CDR1 DFQATT and CDR2 SNEGSKA (reference sequence). The CDR3 nucleotides are TGCAGTGGTCTCCCTGAAGCTTTCTTT. This codes for CSGLPEAFF.

To note about this clone: Additional DNA sequences in this sample encode the identical CDR3. The chain employs TRBV19 and TRBJ1-5; TRBD1 aligns across 7 bases. V was pared by 0 bases and J by 4 bases, with 3 bases of the junction left unmatched. CDR3 length: 15 residues. Germline V lookup: CDR1 LNHDA, CDR2 SQIVND (reference sequence). The CDR3 nucleotides are TGTGCCAGTAGTATAGAGACAGGGTGGAATCAGCCCCAGCATTTT. Translation gives CASSIETGWNQPQHF.

This chain links TRBV5-6 with TRBJ2-3; the match to TRBD2 covers 10 bases. Trimming cost V 0 bases and J 0 bases; bases outside gene matches: 4. CDR1 and CDR2 from the germline V gene are SGHDT and YYEEEE. CDR3 length equals 17 residues. CDR3 residues: CASSLAVTSGSTDTQYF. The CDR3 DNA reads as TGTGCCAGCAGCTTGGCCGTGACTAGCGGGAGCACAGATACGCAGTATTTT.

The chain is built from TRBV19 and TRBJ1-2; 7 bases agree with TRBD1. Germline loops: CDR1 LNHDA, CDR2 SQIVND (reference sequence). With V trimmed by 3 bases and J by 4 bases, 2 bases remained unmatched. The CDR3 spans 13 residues. DNA of the CDR3: TGTGCCAGTAGTATGCAGGGGGGCTATGGCTACACCTTC. Its translation is CASSMQGGYGYTF.

The V and J genes are TRBV27 and TRBJ2-7; D perhaps matches TRBD2 (7 bases). This CDR3 has 13 residues. V was clipped by 8 bases and J by 5 bases, with 16 bases between them. CDR1 is MNHEY, CDR2 SMNVEV, per germline (reference sequence). DNA for the CDR3: TGTGCCAGCCGGGGGGCGCCTGTCCACGAGCAGTACTTC. This translates into CASRGAPVHEQYF.

This chain connects TRBV2 to TRBJ2-7, with 11 bases identical to TRBD1. The CDR3 has 14 residues. The J segment lost 5 bases and the V segment lost 6 bases, leaving 6 bases of the junction unmatched. The V gene's germline CDR1 is SNHLY and CDR2 FYNNEI. CDR3 bases: TGTGCCAGCAGAGCGGGACAGGGGGTCCACGAGCAGTACTTC. Translation gives CASRAGQGVHEQYF.

This chain uses TRBV2 with TRBJ1-1, with no clear D. This CDR3 has 13 residues. Trimming shortened V by 0 bases and J by 9 bases, and 11 bases separated the two germline ends. The V gene's germline CDR1 is SNHLY and CDR2 FYNNEI. The CDR3 here is CASSEAGQVKAFF. In DNA, the CDR3 is TGTGCCAGCAGTGAAGCAGGTCAGGTTAAAGCTTTCTTT.

The rearrangement joins TRBV11-2 to TRBJ2-1; TRBD2 is a possible D gene (7 bases). Germline CDR1 is SGHAT and CDR2 is FQNNGV. Between the trimmed V and J ends, which lost 0 bases and 8 bases, there was a span of 29 bases. The CDR3 spans 20 residues. CDR3 protein: CASSLEFQFLGGPRHDEQFF. CDR3 bases: TGTGCCAGCAGCTTAGAATTTCAGTTTTTGGGGGGGCCACGCCATGATGAGCAGTTCTTC.

The chain links TRBV28 to TRBJ1-2; D might be TRBD1 (6 bases). From germline, CDR1 is MDHEN and CDR2 SYDVKM. V was shortened by 3 bases and J by 5 bases, with 13 bases between the two germline ends. CDR3 size: 14 residues. The CDR3 here is CASSLGQGSYGYTF. DNA for the CDR3: TGTGCCAGCAGTTTGGGGCAGGGGTCGTATGGCTACACCTTC.

Worth noting for this clone: The same CDR3 can be traced to other DNA sequences in this sample. The chain carries TRBV5-4 and TRBJ1-1; D possibly corresponds to TRBD1 (5 bases). The CDR3 is made up of 14 amino acids. Germline V gives CDR1 SGHNT, CDR2 YYREEE (reference sequence). Trimming cost V 3 bases and J 4 bases, with 13 bases left between them. CDR3 loop: CASSSKQGVTEAFF. The CDR3 nucleotides are TGTGCCAGCAGCTCCAAGCAAGGGGTCACTGAAGCTTTCTTT.

The chain is built from TRBV19 and TRBJ2-3, with TRBD2 as a possible D gene (6 bases). Germline CDR1 LNHDA, CDR2 SQIVND (reference sequence). The CDR3 is 14 amino acids. V dropped 5 bases and J dropped 3 bases, with 12 bases sitting between them. This CDR3 is CASSVGGWTDTQYF. CDR3 in DNA: TGTGCCAGTAGTGTGGGGGGTTGGACAGATACGCAGTATTTT. Together with reference TRBV19 and TRBJ2-3, the CDR3 gives the full variable domain: DGGITQSPKYLFRKEGQNVTLSCEQNLNHDAMYWYRQDPGQGLRLIYYSQIVNDFQKGDIAEGYSVSREKKESFPLTVTSAQKNPTAFYLCASSVGGWTDTQYFGPGTRLTVL.

The table lists this clone with a few counts. The chain has TRBV19 and TRBJ2-2; TRBD1 is a possible D gene (6 bases). Germline CDR1 LNHDA, CDR2 SQIVND (reference sequence). CDR3 size: 14 residues. V was pared by 6 bases and J by 3 bases, with 11 bases between. This CDR3 reads CASRQGVDTGELFF. CDR3 bases: TGTGCCAGTAGACAGGGAGTCGACACCGGGGAGCTGTTTTTT.

The rearrangement links TRBV29-1 to TRBJ1-5; perhaps TRBD1 as D (5 bases). This CDR3 has 16 amino acids. Germline V CDR1 and CDR2: SQVTM, ANQGSEA. V was trimmed by 5 bases and J by 0 bases, leaving 17 bases between them. The CDR3 sequence is CSVTDDSSNSNQPQHF. DNA for the CDR3: TGCAGCGTTACAGATGACAGTTCGAATAGCAATCAGCCCCAGCATTTT.

The chain links TRBV4-3 to TRBJ2-1, with TRBD2 identical over 11 bases. This CDR3 contains 19 residues. Germline trimming cut 4 bases from V and 0 bases from J; bases unmatched to any gene: 11. The V gene's germline CDR1 is LGHNA and CDR2 YSLEER. CDR3 bases: TGCGCCAGCAGCCGGGGACTAGCGGCTTCGAGTAGCTCCTACAATGAGCAGTTCTTC. The encoded protein is CASSRGLAASSSSYNEQFF.

V usage is TRBV18 and J usage is TRBJ2-3; 10 bases map to TRBD2. Germline loops: CDR1 KGHSH, CDR2 LQKENI. The trim removed 0 bases at V and 4 bases at J, leaving 10 bases unmatched. The CDR3 loop spans 18 amino acids. The CDR3 region is CASSPPRGTSGIADTQYF. Written as DNA, the CDR3 is TGTGCCAGCTCACCACCGAGGGGTACTAGCGGGATCGCAGATACGCAGTATTTT.

The CDR3 is CASSGSNYGYTF. The CDR3 DNA sequence: TGTGCCAGCAGTGGAAGCAACTATGGCTACACCTTC. The chain carries TRBV2 and TRBJ1-2; D is uncertain. The CDR3 length is 12 residues. Trimming cost V 4 bases and J 2 bases, with 5 bases left between them. Per the germline V gene, CDR1 is SNHLY and CDR2 is FYNNEI.

This chain joins TRBV15 and TRBJ2-7; 8 bases line up with TRBD1. CDR1 and CDR2 from the germline V gene are LNHNV and YYDKDF (reference sequence). This CDR3 comprises 15 residues. J was trimmed by 2 bases and V by 0 bases; bases with no gene match: 3. CDR3: CATSRDGTGTYEQYF. CDR3 bases: TGTGCCACCAGCAGAGATGGGACAGGAACCTACGAGCAGTACTTC. Drawing the rest from reference TRBV15 and TRBJ2-7, the complete variable domain is DAMVIQNPRYQVTQFGKPVTLSCSQTLNHNVMYWYQQKSSQAPKLLFHYYDKDFNNEADTPDNFQSRRPNTSFCFLDIRSPGLGDTAMYLCATSRDGTGTYEQYFGPGTRLTVT.